The 20 T cell receptor beta chains below were found in one sample sequenced in a study of T-cell memory formation after mild COVID-19. TCRdb used MiXCR to reprocess the 5' RACE reads, holding one entry per CDR3 protein. The table includes approximately 230,000 distinct CDR3 sequences, around 15% detected once. The sequenced material came from PBMCs or a T cell subset sorted from them (not recorded which). The receptors originated from a man aged 18 to 29 who had mild COVID-19 (a few samples of this study predate the infection). Cell type and time point are not known.

This chain uses TRBV7-9 with TRBJ2-7; D unresolved. This CDR3 spans 11 amino acids. Germline V CDR1 and CDR2: SEHNR, FQNEAQ (reference sequence). V shed 1 base and J shed 7 bases, with 5 bases lying between them. The CDR3 bases are TGTGCCAGCAGCTTAGAGAATGAGCAGTACTTC. Translated: CASSLENEQYF.

This clonotype turned up a few times. The gene calls are TRBV7-2 and TRBJ2-3; no definite D call. Germline loops: CDR1 SGHTA, CDR2 FQGNSA. The CDR3 sequence is 14 residues long. V was clipped by 5 bases and J by 3 bases, with 12 bases between them. CDR3 sequence: CASSLGPLTDTQYF. The DNA for the CDR3 is TGTGCCAGCAGCCTGGGCCCACTTACAGATACGCAGTATTTT.

This clonotype was observed a handful of times. V usage is TRBV7-9 and J usage is TRBJ2-5; the D gene is possibly TRBD2 (6 bases). Germline lookup yields CDR1 SEHNR and CDR2 FQNEAQ (reference sequence). Trimming cost V 5 bases and J 4 bases, with 17 bases left between them. The CDR3 length is 15 residues. Written as DNA, the CDR3 is TGTGCCAGCAGCGTTAACTCGGGGGATGGAGAGACCCAGTACTTC. Translated: CASSVNSGDGETQYF. Variable domain in full (rest from reference TRBV7-9 and TRBJ2-5): DTGVSQNPRHKITKRGQNVTFRCDPISEHNRLYWYRQTLGQGPEFLTYFQNEAQLEKSRLLSDRFSAERPKGSFSTLEIQRTEQGDSAMYLCASSVNSGDGETQYFGPGTRLLVL.

The chain has TRBV6-5 and TRBJ2-1, with unresolved D. The ends were cut back, 7 bases at V and 3 bases at J, with 10 bases in the middle. Germline V CDR1 and CDR2: MNHEY, SVGAGI. The CDR3 contains 13 residues. The CDR3 reads CASTAMGYNEQFF. CDR3 bases: TGTGCCAGCACCGCCATGGGCTACAATGAGCAGTTCTTC.

The chain combines TRBV24-1 with TRBJ2-2; tentative D call: TRBD1 (6 bases). The germline V and J ends were trimmed by 7 bases and 4 bases, with 12 bases remaining between them. This CDR3 is 14 amino acids long. CDR1 and CDR2 (germline): KGHDR, SFDVKD. The CDR3 sequence: CATSHPGATGELFF. The CDR3 DNA follows: TGTGCCACCAGCCACCCAGGGGCCACCGGGGAGCTGTTTTTT.

A few counts support this clonotype. The DNA for the CDR3 is TGTGCCAGCAGTGTGCAGGGATACGAGCAGTACTTC. Protein: CASSVQGYEQYF. The chain has TRBV2 and TRBJ2-7; D perhaps matches TRBD1 (5 bases). Germline values: CDR1 SNHLY, CDR2 FYNNEI. This CDR3 spans 12 amino acids. The V end was cut by 4 bases, the J end by 4 bases, with 8 bases between.

A few counts support this clonotype. V and J are TRBV6-2 or TRBV6-3 and TRBJ2-1; a possible D gene is TRBD2 (6 bases). Germline loops: CDR1 MNHEY, CDR2 SVGEGT. The CDR3 loop spans 15 amino acids. Trimming stripped 2 bases from V and 5 bases from J, with 13 bases between. This CDR3 reads CASSYGGSGHNEQFF. As DNA, the CDR3 is TGTGCCAGCAGTTACGGGGGTAGCGGCCACAATGAGCAGTTCTTC.

In its sample, this clonotype was seen a few times. The chain uses TRBV7-8 and TRBJ2-7, with D tentatively TRBD2 (5 bases). V lost 3 bases and J 3 bases, leaving 12 bases between the germline ends. The CDR3 spans 14 residues. Germline V lookup: CDR1 SGHVS, CDR2 FQNEAQ. Here the CDR3 DNA reads TGTGCCAGCAGCTTCTTCGTGACTAACTACGAGCAGTACTTC. This gives the protein CASSFFVTNYEQYF.

This clonotype showed up many times. The chain uses TRBV7-6 and TRBJ2-7, with TRBD1 matching 11 bases. V shed 1 base and J 4 bases; nucleotides not matched to a gene: 3. The CDR3 covers 15 residues. CDR1 SGHVS and CDR2 FNYEAQ come from the germline V gene. CDR3 nucleotide sequence: TGTGCCAGCAGCTTAGGTGGGACAGGGGGTTACGAGCAGTACTTC. Amino acid sequence: CASSLGGTGGYEQYF.

This clonotype showed up just a few times. V gene TRBV5-1 combines with J gene TRBJ2-7; 8 bases fit TRBD2. The CDR3 totals 15 residues. The V segment lost 4 bases and the J segment 0 bases; nucleotides outside the gene matches: 6. Germline CDR1 SGHRS, CDR2 YFSETQ. CDR3 in DNA: TGCGCCAGCAGCCCGGTTAGCGGGGACTCCTACGAGCAGTACTTC. Translated, it gives CASSPVSGDSYEQYF.

This chain connects TRBV7-9 to TRBJ1-2, with 9 bases matching TRBD1. Trimming at V came to 2 bases and at J to 7 bases, leaving 11 bases not matched to a gene. Germline CDR1 SEHNR, CDR2 FQNEAQ (reference sequence). The CDR3 loop spans 16 amino acids. The CDR3 loop reads CASSLQKSTGGGGYTF. DNA of the CDR3: TGTGCCAGCAGCTTACAAAAAAGTACAGGGGGCGGTGGCTACACCTTC.

The chain links TRBV6-6 to TRBJ1-5; D is undetermined. V was trimmed by 5 bases and J by 6 bases, leaving 8 bases between them. Germline CDR1 reads MNHNY; CDR2 reads SVGAGI (reference sequence). The CDR3 has 12 amino acids. The CDR3 DNA is TGTGCCAGCAGTAACAGTCGTCAGCCCCAGCATTTT. This sequence encodes CASSNSRQPQHF.

The chain joins TRBV9 to TRBJ1-1; no reliable D call. CDR3 size: 13 residues. V was trimmed by 2 bases and J by 3 bases, leaving 8 bases between them. Germline lookup yields CDR1 SGDLS and CDR2 YYNGEE. The CDR3 here is CASSVMEDTEAFF. CDR3 nucleotides: TGTGCCAGCAGCGTGATGGAGGACACTGAAGCTTTCTTT. The full variable domain, its missing parts supplied by reference TRBV9 and TRBJ1-1, is DSGVTQTPKHLITATGQRVTLRCSPRSGDLSVYWYQQSLDQGLQFLIQYYNGEERAKGNILERFSAQQFPDLHSELNLSSLELGDSALYFCASSVMEDTEAFFGQGTRLTVV.

This clonotype has a handful of counts. The chain is built from TRBV2 and TRBJ2-2, with D perhaps TRBD1 (6 bases). Trimming left V 7 bases short and J 1 base short, with 13 bases between. The CDR3 covers 15 residues. CDR1 is SNHLY and CDR2 is FYNNEI in the germline V gene. CDR3 in amino acids: CASKVDRLNTGELFF. CDR3 DNA: TGTGCCAGCAAAGTCGACAGGTTGAACACCGGGGAGCTGTTTTTT.

The rearrangement links TRBV18 to TRBJ2-1; D may correspond to TRBD1 or TRBD2 (5 bases each). The CDR3 loop spans 13 amino acids. Germline values: CDR1 KGHSH, CDR2 LQKENI. Trimming cost V 2 bases and J 10 bases, with 12 bases left between them. The CDR3 is CASSPTRGREQFF. The DNA for the CDR3 is TGTGCCAGCTCACCAACTAGGGGTCGGGAGCAGTTCTTC.

The V and J genes are TRBV6-2 or TRBV6-3 and TRBJ2-7; D ambiguous. Germline-derived CDR1 and CDR2 are MNHEY and SVGEGT. With 6 bases removed from V and 0 bases from J, the gap between germline ends came to 15 bases. This CDR3 contains 15 residues. CDR3 DNA sequence: TGTGCCAGCAGACCCGTCTGGGCTGGCTCCTACGAGCAGTACGTC. Its protein is CASRPVWAGSYEQYV.

This clonotype has a count of ten or more. J is TRBJ1-5 and V is TRBV29-1; D may be TRBD1 (5 bases). The CDR3 covers 12 residues. Germline V gives CDR1 SQVTM, CDR2 ANQGSEA. Deletions cut 5 bases from V and 4 bases from J, with 9 bases between. CDR3 protein: CSVQGENQPQHF. DNA for the CDR3: TGCAGCGTTCAGGGTGAAAATCAGCCCCAGCATTTT.

This clonotype has a count of ten or more. V gene TRBV27 combines with J gene TRBJ1-5; 9 nucleotides match TRBD1. CDR1 MNHEY and CDR2 SMNVEV come from the germline V gene (reference sequence). The junction had 7 bases not matched to a gene; V was cut back by 5 bases and J by 2 bases. The CDR3 totals 16 residues. CDR3 DNA sequence: TGTGCCAGCAGTGCGACAGGGGGGTACGGCAATCAGCCCCAGCATTTT. Amino acid sequence: CASSATGGYGNQPQHF.

The V gene is TRBV5-1, the J gene TRBJ1-1; D ambiguous. Trimming stripped 4 bases from V and 4 bases from J, with 17 bases between. Per germline, CDR1 SGHRS and CDR2 YFSETQ. The CDR3 has 15 residues. CDR3 protein: CASSQARSPGTEAFF. The CDR3 DNA reads TGCGCCAGCAGCCAAGCACGAAGCCCCGGCACTGAAGCTTTCTTT.

J is TRBJ2-2 and V is TRBV4-2, with 7 bases lining up with TRBD1. The germline gives CDR1 LGHNA, CDR2 YNFKEQ. V lost 3 bases, J lost 4 bases, and 11 bases stayed unmatched. CDR3 length: 17 amino acids. The CDR3 sequence: CASSQDPTGLGTGELFF. CDR3 in DNA: TGTGCCAGCAGCCAGGACCCGACAGGGTTGGGCACCGGGGAGCTGTTTTTT.